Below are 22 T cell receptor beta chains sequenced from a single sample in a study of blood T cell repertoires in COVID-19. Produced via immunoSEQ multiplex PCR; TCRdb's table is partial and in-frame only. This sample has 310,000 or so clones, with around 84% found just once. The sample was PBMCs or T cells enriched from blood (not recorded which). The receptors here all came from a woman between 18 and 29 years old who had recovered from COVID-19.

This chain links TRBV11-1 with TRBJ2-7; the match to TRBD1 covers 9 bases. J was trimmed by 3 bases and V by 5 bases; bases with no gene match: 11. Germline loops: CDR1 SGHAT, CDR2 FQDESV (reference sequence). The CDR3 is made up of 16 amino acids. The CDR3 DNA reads TGTGCCAGCAGCCCACTCGGGGACAGGGCCAACTACGAGCAGTACTTC. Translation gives CASSPLGDRANYEQYF.

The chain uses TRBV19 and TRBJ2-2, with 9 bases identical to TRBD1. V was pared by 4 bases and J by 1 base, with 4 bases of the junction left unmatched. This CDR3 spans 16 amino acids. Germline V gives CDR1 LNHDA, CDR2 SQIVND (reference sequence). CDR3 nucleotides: TGTGCCAGTAGTAAACAGGGGGCGTGGAACACCGGGGAGCTGTTTTTT. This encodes CASSKQGAWNTGELFF.

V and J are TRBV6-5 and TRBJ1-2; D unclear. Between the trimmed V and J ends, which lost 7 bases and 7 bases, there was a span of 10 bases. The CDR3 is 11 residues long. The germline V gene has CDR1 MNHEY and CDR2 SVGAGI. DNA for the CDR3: TGTGCCAGCACCTCGGCAGGTGGCTACACCTTC. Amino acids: CASTSAGGYTF.

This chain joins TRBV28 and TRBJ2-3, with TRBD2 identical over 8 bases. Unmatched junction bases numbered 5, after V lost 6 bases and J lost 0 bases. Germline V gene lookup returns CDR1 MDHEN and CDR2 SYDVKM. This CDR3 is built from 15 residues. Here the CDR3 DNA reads TGTGCCAGCAGCACCCCTAGCGGGAGCACAGATACGCAGTATTTT. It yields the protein CASSTPSGSTDTQYF.

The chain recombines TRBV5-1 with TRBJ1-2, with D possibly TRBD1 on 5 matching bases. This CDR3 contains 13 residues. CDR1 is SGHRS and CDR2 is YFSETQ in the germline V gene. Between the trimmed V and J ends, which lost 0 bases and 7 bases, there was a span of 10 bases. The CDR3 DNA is TGCGCCAGCAGCTTGGAGGGGTCTCGTGGCTACACCTTC. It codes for CASSLEGSRGYTF.

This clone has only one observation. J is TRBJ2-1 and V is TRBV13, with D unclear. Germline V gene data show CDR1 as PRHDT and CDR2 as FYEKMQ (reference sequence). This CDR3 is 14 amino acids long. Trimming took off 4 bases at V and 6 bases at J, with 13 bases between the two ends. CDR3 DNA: TGTGCCAGCAGCTCACGACTCGAACCCAATGAGCAGTTCTTC. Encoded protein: CASSSRLEPNEQFF.

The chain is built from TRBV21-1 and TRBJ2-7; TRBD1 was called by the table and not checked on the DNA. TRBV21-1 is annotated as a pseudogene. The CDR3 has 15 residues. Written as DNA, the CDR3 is TGTGCCAGCAGTGGGTTGGGGACATTTTCCTACGAGCAGTACTTC. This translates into CASSGLGTFSYEQYF.

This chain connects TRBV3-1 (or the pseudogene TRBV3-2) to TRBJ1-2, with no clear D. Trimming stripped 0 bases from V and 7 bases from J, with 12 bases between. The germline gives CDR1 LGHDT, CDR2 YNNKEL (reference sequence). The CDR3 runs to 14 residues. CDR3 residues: CASSQDVAGSGYTF. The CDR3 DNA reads TGTGCCAGCAGCCAAGATGTGGCGGGGAGTGGCTACACCTTC.

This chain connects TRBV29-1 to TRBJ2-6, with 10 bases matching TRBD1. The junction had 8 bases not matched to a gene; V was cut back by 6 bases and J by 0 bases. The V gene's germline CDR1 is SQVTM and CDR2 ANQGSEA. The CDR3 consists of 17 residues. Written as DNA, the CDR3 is TGCAGCGTGGCGGGACAGGGGACAAACTCTGGGGCCAACGTCCTGACTTTC. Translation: CSVAGQGTNSGANVLTF.

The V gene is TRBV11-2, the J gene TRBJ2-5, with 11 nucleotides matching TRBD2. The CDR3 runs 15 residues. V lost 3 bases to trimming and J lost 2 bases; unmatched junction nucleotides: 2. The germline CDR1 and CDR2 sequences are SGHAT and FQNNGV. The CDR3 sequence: CASSFSGGVQETQYF. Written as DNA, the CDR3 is TGTGCCAGCAGCTTTAGCGGGGGGGTACAAGAGACCCAGTACTTC.

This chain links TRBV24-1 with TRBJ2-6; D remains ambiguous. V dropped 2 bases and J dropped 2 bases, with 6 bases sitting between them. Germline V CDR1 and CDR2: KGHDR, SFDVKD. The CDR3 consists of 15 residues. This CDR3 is CATSDWQAGANVLTF. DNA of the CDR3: TGTGCCACCAGTGATTGGCAGGCTGGGGCCAACGTCCTGACTTTC.

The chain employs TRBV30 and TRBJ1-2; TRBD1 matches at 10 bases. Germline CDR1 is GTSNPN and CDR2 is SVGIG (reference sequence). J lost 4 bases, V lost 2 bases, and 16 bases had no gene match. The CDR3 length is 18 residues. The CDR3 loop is CAWSRPRRRQGAAYGYTF. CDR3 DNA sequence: TGTGCCTGGAGTCGGCCTCGGCGGAGACAGGGGGCAGCCTATGGCTACACCTTC.

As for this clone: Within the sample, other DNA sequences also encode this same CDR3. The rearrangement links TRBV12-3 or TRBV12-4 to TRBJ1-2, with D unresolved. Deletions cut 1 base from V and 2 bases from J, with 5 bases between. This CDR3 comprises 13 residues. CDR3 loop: CASSLGQNYGYTF. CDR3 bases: TGTGCCAGCAGTTTAGGGCAGAACTATGGCTACACCTTC.

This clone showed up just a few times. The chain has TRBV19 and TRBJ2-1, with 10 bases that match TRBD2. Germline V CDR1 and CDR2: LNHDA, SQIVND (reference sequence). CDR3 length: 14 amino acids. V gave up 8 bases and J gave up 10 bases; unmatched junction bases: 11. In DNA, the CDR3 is TGTGCCAGTTGGTCAAGCGGGAGGGAGGAAGAGCAGTTCTTC. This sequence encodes CASWSSGREEEQFF.

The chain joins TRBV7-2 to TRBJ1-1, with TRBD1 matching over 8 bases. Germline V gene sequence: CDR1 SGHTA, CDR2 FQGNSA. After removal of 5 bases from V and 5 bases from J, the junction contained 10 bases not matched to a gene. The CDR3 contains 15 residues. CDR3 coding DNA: TGTGCCAGCAGCGCGTTTGGCAGGGGGCAAACTGAAGCTTTCTTT. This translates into CASSAFGRGQTEAFF. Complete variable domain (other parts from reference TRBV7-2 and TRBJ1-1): GAGVSQSPSNKVTEKGKDVELRCDPISGHTALYWYRQSLGQGLEFLIYFQGNSAPDKSGLPSDRFSAERTGGSVSTLTIQRTQQEDSAVYLCASSAFGRGQTEAFFGQGTRLTVV.

CDR3 residues: CASSPGQGVNTEAFF. In nucleotides, the CDR3 is TGTGCCAGCTCACCCGGACAAGGGGTGAACACTGAAGCTTTCTTT. The gene calls are TRBV18 and TRBJ1-1; TRBD1 is a possible D gene (5 bases). The CDR3 has 15 residues. The ends were cut back, 3 bases at V and 0 bases at J, with 11 bases in the middle. Germline V gene lookup returns CDR1 KGHSH and CDR2 LQKENI.

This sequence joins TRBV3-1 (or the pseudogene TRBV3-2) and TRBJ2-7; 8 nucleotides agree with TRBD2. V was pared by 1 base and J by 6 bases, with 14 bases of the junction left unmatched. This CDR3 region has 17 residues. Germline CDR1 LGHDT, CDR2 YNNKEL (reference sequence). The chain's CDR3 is CASSQGSSGELPGEQYF. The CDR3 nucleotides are TGTGCCAGCAGCCAAGGGAGTAGCGGGGAACTTCCTGGCGAGCAGTACTTC.

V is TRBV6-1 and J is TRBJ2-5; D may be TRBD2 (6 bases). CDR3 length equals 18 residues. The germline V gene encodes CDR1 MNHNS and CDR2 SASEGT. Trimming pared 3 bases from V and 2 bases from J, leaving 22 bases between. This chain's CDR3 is CASSESVWAGPPQETQYF. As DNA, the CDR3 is TGTGCCAGCAGTGAGTCGGTCTGGGCGGGGCCCCCACAAGAGACCCAGTACTTC.

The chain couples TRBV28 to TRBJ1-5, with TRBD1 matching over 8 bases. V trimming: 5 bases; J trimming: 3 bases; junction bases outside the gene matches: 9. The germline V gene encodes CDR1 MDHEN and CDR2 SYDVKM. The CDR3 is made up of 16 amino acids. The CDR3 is CASSKSGTGFNQPQHF. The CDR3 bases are TGTGCCAGCAGTAAATCCGGGACAGGTTTCAATCAGCCCCAGCATTTT.

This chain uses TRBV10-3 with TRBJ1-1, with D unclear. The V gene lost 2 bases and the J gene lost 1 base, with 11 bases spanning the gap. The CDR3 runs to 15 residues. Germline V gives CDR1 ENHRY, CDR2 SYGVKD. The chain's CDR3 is CAISEPGGRNTEAFF. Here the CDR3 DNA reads TGTGCCATCAGTGAGCCCGGTGGGCGGAACACTGAAGCTTTCTTT.

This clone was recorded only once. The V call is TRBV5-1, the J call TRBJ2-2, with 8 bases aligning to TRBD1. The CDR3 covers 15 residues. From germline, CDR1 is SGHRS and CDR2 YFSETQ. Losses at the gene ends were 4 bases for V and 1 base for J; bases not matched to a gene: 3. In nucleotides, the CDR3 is TGCGCCAGCAGCCGACAGGGGCGGAACACCGGGGAGCTGTTTTTT. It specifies CASSRQGRNTGELFF.

The CDR3, as DNA: TGTGCCAGCCAAATTCGCGCCCGGGGCGGGAGAGTCGTTATGCGGGGATATGGCTACACCTTC. It is translated as CASQIRARGGRVVMRGYGYTF. This chain uses TRBV2 with TRBJ1-2, with D possibly TRBD1 on 5 matching bases. The V end was cut by 8 bases, the J end by 5 bases, with 39 bases between. Germline-derived CDR1 and CDR2 are SNHLY and FYNNEI. This CDR3 comprises 21 residues.